Following are 32 T cell receptor beta chains from one sample sequenced in a study of shared clonotypes between healthy human individuals. Terminally differentiated effector memory CD45RA+ cells were excluded by CCR7 positive selection of CD45RO-negative cells. The assay was immunoSEQ multiplex PCR, and TCRdb's table has in-frame clones only and misses some. The sample has some 2 million clones; about 95% are singletons. The specimen was naive CD8+ T cells sorted from blood. All receptors come from a man between 18 and 29 years old in good health.

Remarks on this clone: Additional DNA sequences in this sample encode the identical CDR3. The CDR3 protein is CASSLYSSYEQYF. In DNA, the CDR3 is TGTGCCAGCAGTTTGTACTCATCCTACGAGCAGTACTTC. J is TRBJ2-7 and V is TRBV27; the D is unclear. The germline V and J ends were trimmed by 3 bases and 1 base, with 7 bases remaining between them. The germline gives CDR1 MNHEY, CDR2 SMNVEV (reference sequence). The CDR3 contains 13 residues.

With regard to this clone: Additional DNA sequences in this sample encode the identical CDR3. The chain carries TRBV29-1 and TRBJ2-1; 11 bases map to TRBD2. The germline CDR1 and CDR2 sequences are SQVTM and ANQGSEA. The CDR3 loop spans 15 amino acids. Trimming cost V 3 bases and J 2 bases; bases outside gene matches: 3. The CDR3 coding sequence is TGCAGCGTTGAGGGGACTAGCGGAACCTACAATGAGCAGTTCTTC. Translated, it gives CSVEGTSGTYNEQFF.

As concerns this clone: Other nucleotide sequences in the sample specify the same CDR3. The V call is TRBV27, the J call TRBJ1-2; D ambiguous. This CDR3 contains 14 residues. CDR1 is MNHEY, CDR2 SMNVEV, per germline (reference sequence). V was shortened by 0 bases and J by 2 bases, with 7 bases between the two germline ends. The CDR3 DNA reads TGTGCCAGCAGTTTATCTGGATCGAACTATGGCTACACCTTC. It is translated as CASSLSGSNYGYTF.

The CDR3 spells CASHWRGRDQGQNTEAFF. The CDR3 coding sequence is TGCGCCAGCCATTGGCGGGGGAGGGATCAGGGGCAGAACACTGAAGCTTTCTTT. The chain employs TRBV5-1 and TRBJ1-1, with D perhaps matching TRBD1 (6 bases). The length of the CDR3 is 18 residues. Germline CDR1 is SGHRS and CDR2 is YFSETQ. The V gene lost 7 bases and the J gene lost 1 base, with 26 bases spanning the gap. Full variable domain (remainder filled in from reference TRBV5-1 and TRBJ1-1): KAGVTQTPRYLIKTRGQQVTLSCSPISGHRSVSWYQQTPGQGLQFLFEYFSETQRNKGNFPGRFSGRQFSNSRSEMNVSTLELGDSALYLCASHWRGRDQGQNTEAFFGQGTRLTVV.

Written as DNA, the CDR3 is TGTGCCAGCAGTACTAGGACAGGGGGCGCCGGTGAAGCTTTCTTT. Protein product: CASSTRTGGAGEAFF. The genes are TRBV27 and TRBJ1-1; TRBD1 aligns across 11 bases. Looked up from germline, CDR1 is MNHEY and CDR2 is SMNVEV (reference sequence). The CDR3 covers 15 residues. V gave up 5 bases and J gave up 7 bases; unmatched junction bases: 9.

This chain connects TRBV5-1 to TRBJ2-2; weak D call: TRBD2 (6 bases). The V gene's germline CDR1 is SGHRS and CDR2 YFSETQ. Trimming pared 4 bases from V and 6 bases from J, leaving 13 bases between. The CDR3 loop spans 14 amino acids. For the CDR3, the DNA is TGCGCCAGCAGCCCGGGAGAGGGACCCGGGGAGCTGTTTTTT. It yields the protein CASSPGEGPGELFF. The variable domain in full, completed from reference TRBV5-1 and TRBJ2-2, reads KAGVTQTPRYLIKTRGQQVTLSCSPISGHRSVSWYQQTPGQGLQFLFEYFSETQRNKGNFPGRFSGRQFSNSRSEMNVSTLELGDSALYLCASSPGEGPGELFFGEGSRLTVL.

V usage is TRBV19 and J usage is TRBJ1-1, with a tentative D call TRBD1 (6 bases). Trimming stripped 1 base from V and 10 bases from J, with 13 bases between. Per germline, CDR1 LNHDA and CDR2 SQIVND (reference sequence). The CDR3 has 13 amino acids. CDR3 protein: CASSIAESRGAFF. The CDR3 bases are TGTGCCAGTAGTATAGCAGAGAGCAGGGGAGCTTTCTTT.

The chain couples TRBV4-2 to TRBJ2-1, with TRBD2 as a possible D gene (5 bases). The germline CDR1 and CDR2 sequences are LGHNA and YNFKEQ. V dropped 0 bases and J dropped 8 bases, with 14 bases sitting between them. CDR3 length equals 15 residues. CDR3 region: CASSQEEDVRDEQFF. For the CDR3, the DNA is TGTGCCAGCAGCCAAGAGGAGGACGTTCGGGATGAGCAGTTCTTC.

This clone was counted between two and nine times. Other DNA sequences in this sample translate to the same CDR3. The chain employs TRBV13 and TRBJ2-1; no firm D call. The V and J ends lost 0 bases and 5 bases respectively, with 2 bases between them. Germline CDR1 reads PRHDT; CDR2 reads FYEKMQ (reference sequence). The CDR3 contains 12 residues. The CDR3 bases are TGTGCCAGCAGCTTAGGGGACAATGAGCAGTTCTTC. Translating it yields CASSLGDNEQFF.

The chain carries TRBV6-5 and TRBJ1-1; D possibly corresponds to TRBD1 (5 bases). The V and J ends lost 4 bases and 1 base respectively, with 7 bases between them. This CDR3 is 13 amino acids long. The germline V gene has CDR1 MNHEY and CDR2 SVGAGI. The CDR3 loop reads CASSWGWNTEAFF. The CDR3, as DNA: TGTGCCAGCAGTTGGGGGTGGAACACTGAAGCTTTCTTT.

Comments on this clone: Germline and junction disagree at one end, which may indicate a read error. The V call is TRBV5-1, the J call TRBJ1-1, with 10 nucleotides matching TRBD1. Germline V lookup: CDR1 SGHRS, CDR2 YFSETQ. The CDR3 is 16 amino acids. The CDR3 bases are TGCGCCAGCAGCTTGAGGACAGGGGGACTGAACACTGAAGCTTCCTTT. Encoded protein: CASSLRTGGLNTEASF.

V is TRBV27 and J is TRBJ2-5; D uncertain. The germline gives CDR1 MNHEY, CDR2 SMNVEV (reference sequence). The germline V and J ends were trimmed by 5 bases and 5 bases, with 9 bases remaining between them. The CDR3 is 12 residues long. This chain's CDR3 is CASSATTETQYF. The DNA of the CDR3 is TGTGCCAGCAGTGCAACTACGGAGACCCAGTACTTC.

This chain uses TRBV5-1 with TRBJ1-2; maybe TRBD1 (5 bases). The germline CDR1 and CDR2 sequences are SGHRS and YFSETQ. V was trimmed by 5 bases and J by 7 bases, leaving 9 bases between them. This CDR3 comprises 11 residues. The CDR3 region is CASSSGVGYTF. CDR3 DNA sequence: TGCGCCAGCAGTTCGGGGGTTGGCTACACCTTC.

To note about this clone: The identical CDR3 is also encoded by other nucleotide sequences in the sample. This chain joins TRBV9 and TRBJ2-2; the D call may be TRBD1 or TRBD2 (6 bases each). V was clipped by 1 base and J by 2 bases, with 9 bases between them. Germline-derived CDR1 and CDR2 are SGDLS and YYNGEE. The CDR3 consists of 15 residues. The CDR3 loop is CASSVTGANTGELFF. As DNA, the CDR3 is TGTGCCAGCAGCGTAACGGGGGCCAACACCGGGGAGCTGTTTTTT.

This clone was recorded once. V usage is TRBV4-1 and J usage is TRBJ2-5; 8 bases agree with TRBD2. From germline, CDR1 is MGHRA and CDR2 YSYEKL. Trimming removed 1 base from V and 5 bases from J; junction bases left unmatched: 3. This CDR3 region has 14 residues. The CDR3 protein is CASSQVTGGETQYF. The CDR3 DNA follows: TGCGCCAGCAGCCAAGTGACGGGGGGGGAGACCCAGTACTTC.

This clone was recorded only once. This chain links TRBV5-6 with TRBJ2-7, with 7 bases lining up with TRBD2. V shed 5 bases and J 0 bases; nucleotides not matched to a gene: 8. Germline CDR1 and CDR2: SGHDT and YYEEEE. CDR3 length: 15 residues. The CDR3 loop is CASSGASGSSYEQYF. The CDR3, as DNA: TGTGCCAGCAGTGGTGCTAGCGGCTCCTCCTACGAGCAGTACTTC. Together with reference TRBV5-6 and TRBJ2-7, the CDR3 gives the full variable domain: DAGVTQSPTHLIKTRGQQVTLRCSPKSGHDTVSWYQQALGQGPQFIFQYYEEEERQRGNFPDRFSGHQFPNYSSELNVNALLLGDSALYLCASSGASGSSYEQYFGPGTRLTVT.

The chain has TRBV11-2 and TRBJ1-6; D not resolved. This CDR3 is built from 17 residues. V was cut by 0 bases and J by 0 bases, with 9 bases left in between. From germline, CDR1 is SGHAT and CDR2 FQNNGV. Written as DNA, the CDR3 is TGTGCCAGCAGCTTAGAGGGCCAGAGCTCCTATAATTCACCCCTCCACTTT. It translates to CASSLEGQSSYNSPLHF. The full variable domain, rest sourced from reference TRBV11-2 and TRBJ1-6, is EAGVAQSPRYKIIEKRQSVAFWCNPISGHATLYWYQQILGQGPKLLIQFQNNGVVDDSQLPKDRFSAERLKGVDSTLKIQPAKLEDSAVYLCASSLEGQSSYNSPLHFGNGTRLTVT.

CDR3 in amino acids: CASSRSGLSYEQYF. DNA of the CDR3: TGTGCCAGCAGCCGCAGCGGGCTTTCCTACGAGCAGTACTTC. The rearrangement uses TRBV9 and TRBJ2-7, with a tentative D call TRBD2 (6 bases). Deletions cut 4 bases from V and 1 base from J, with 12 bases between. This CDR3 contains 14 residues. Looked up from germline, CDR1 is SGDLS and CDR2 is YYNGEE.

Concerning this clone: At the DNA level, this CDR3 is encoded by other sequences in the same sample as well. The chain carries TRBV19 and TRBJ1-1; D gene ambiguous. CDR3 length: 13 residues. Per the germline V gene, CDR1 is LNHDA and CDR2 is SQIVND (reference sequence). V was trimmed by 5 bases and J by 1 base, leaving 8 bases between them. CDR3 DNA: TGTGCCAGTAGTCTGGGCAGGAACACTGAAGCTTTCTTT. Its protein product is CASSLGRNTEAFF.

V and J are TRBV7-8 and TRBJ2-1, with TRBD1 matching 9 bases. Germline CDR1 is SGHVS and CDR2 is FQNEAQ. Losses at the gene ends were 4 bases for V and 7 bases for J; bases not matched to a gene: 8. The CDR3 is 15 amino acids. The CDR3 sequence is CASSSPGTGLNEQFF. CDR3 DNA: TGTGCCAGCAGCTCACCAGGGACAGGGCTGAATGAGCAGTTCTTC.

The chain joins TRBV5-6 to TRBJ2-7; TRBD1 is a possible D gene (6 bases). Germline-derived CDR1 and CDR2 are SGHDT and YYEEEE. The CDR3 is made up of 15 amino acids. Trimming took off 5 bases at V and 1 base at J, with 16 bases between the two ends. Here the CDR3 DNA reads TGTGCCAGCAGGTTCGGGCAGGGGTCTTCCTACGAGCAGTACTTC. Translating it yields CASRFGQGSSYEQYF.

In DNA, the CDR3 is TGTGCCAGCAGCCGCGGGGATTCAGACGAGCAGTACTTC. The encoded protein is CASSRGDSDEQYF. The rearrangement uses TRBV9 and TRBJ2-7, with D maybe TRBD2 (6 bases). The CDR3 is 13 residues long. Germline lookup yields CDR1 SGDLS and CDR2 YYNGEE. V lost 4 bases, J lost 5 bases, and 13 bases lay in between.

The gene calls are TRBV27 and TRBJ2-1; TRBD2 might be the D (5 bases). The CDR3 consists of 14 residues. The germline V and J ends were trimmed by 4 bases and 5 bases, with 12 bases remaining between them. Germline V gene sequence: CDR1 MNHEY, CDR2 SMNVEV (reference sequence). The CDR3 nucleotides read TGTGCCAGCAGTTCACTCGGACTTGACAATGAGCAGTTCTTC. Encoded protein: CASSSLGLDNEQFF.

The V and J genes are TRBV5-6 and TRBJ1-1; no clear D. This CDR3 has 13 amino acids. Germline V gene data show CDR1 as SGHDT and CDR2 as YYEEEE. Trimming shortened V by 2 bases and J by 4 bases, and 9 bases separated the two germline ends. The CDR3: CASSLVAGTEAFF. For the CDR3, the DNA is TGTGCCAGCAGCTTAGTTGCGGGCACTGAAGCTTTCTTT.

The V gene is TRBV6-6, the J gene TRBJ2-1; D unresolved. The V end was cut by 5 bases, the J end by 2 bases, with 13 bases between. CDR3 length equals 15 residues. Germline assignment: CDR1 MNHNY and CDR2 SVGAGI (reference sequence). The CDR3 spells CASSADGGPYNEQFF. CDR3 sequence (DNA): TGTGCCAGCAGTGCCGATGGTGGCCCCTACAATGAGCAGTTCTTC.

The chain combines TRBV27 with TRBJ2-1, with TRBD1 identical over 7 bases. This CDR3 region has 15 residues. V was pared by 4 bases and J by 4 bases, with 7 bases of the junction left unmatched. Germline CDR1 MNHEY, CDR2 SMNVEV (reference sequence). In DNA, the CDR3 is TGTGCCAGCAGTTCCCGGGACAGAGTGTACAATGAGCAGTTCTTC. Its protein is CASSSRDRVYNEQFF.

The rearrangement links TRBV27 to TRBJ2-7, with D possibly being TRBD1 or TRBD2 (5 bases each). V was shortened by 8 bases and J by 3 bases, with 11 bases between the two germline ends. The germline V gene has CDR1 MNHEY and CDR2 SMNVEV (reference sequence). The CDR3 contains 12 residues. CDR3 sequence reads: CASGAGIYEQYF. CDR3 DNA: TGTGCCAGCGGGGCCGGGATCTACGAGCAGTACTTC.

This clone appeared once. This CDR3 reads CASSLGLYTDTQYF. In DNA, the CDR3 is TGTGCCAGCAGTTTAGGTCTTTACACAGATACGCAGTATTTT. The rearrangement joins TRBV27 to TRBJ2-3, with D unresolved. The V end was cut by 2 bases, the J end by 2 bases, with 8 bases between. The CDR3 is 14 amino acids. In germline, CDR1 is MNHEY, CDR2 SMNVEV (reference sequence).

The J gene is TRBJ1-1, the V gene TRBV28, with D maybe TRBD1 (5 bases). CDR1 is MDHEN, CDR2 SYDVKM, per germline. V lost 3 bases and J 0 bases, leaving 11 bases between the germline ends. The CDR3 sequence is 15 residues long. The CDR3 nucleotides read TGTGCCAGCAGTTTGGAGGGGTTGATGAACACTGAAGCTTTCTTT. The encoded protein is CASSLEGLMNTEAFF.

This chain joins TRBV2 and TRBJ1-2; D remains unclear. The CDR3 consists of 13 residues. V was trimmed by 7 bases and J by 2 bases, leaving 11 bases between them. Germline assignment: CDR1 SNHLY and CDR2 FYNNEI. The CDR3 DNA follows: TGTGCCAGCATTAGTCCGGAAAACTATGGCTACACCTTC. It encodes CASISPENYGYTF.

The CDR3 DNA is TGTGCCAGCAGCGTAGTTGGACACCTCACAGATACGCAGTATTTT. It yields the protein CASSVVGHLTDTQYF. The V call is TRBV9, the J call TRBJ2-3, with D possibly being TRBD1 (5 bases). CDR1 and CDR2 (germline): SGDLS, YYNGEE. Trimming took 0 bases from V and 2 from J, leaving 10 bases between them. The CDR3 has 15 residues.

The chain uses TRBV11-2 and TRBJ2-1; TRBD1 might be the D (6 bases). Trimming pared 7 bases from V and 12 bases from J, leaving 25 bases between. The germline CDR1 and CDR2 sequences are SGHAT and FQNNGV. This CDR3 is 15 amino acids long. CDR3 sequence reads: CASTRAPDSLFGQFF. The DNA for the CDR3 is TGTGCCAGCACCCGGGCCCCGGACAGCCTATTCGGGCAGTTCTTC. Complete variable domain (other parts from reference TRBV11-2 and TRBJ2-1): EAGVAQSPRYKIIEKRQSVAFWCNPISGHATLYWYQQILGQGPKLLIQFQNNGVVDDSQLPKDRFSAERLKGVDSTLKIQPAKLEDSAVYLCASTRAPDSLFGQFFGPGTRLTVL.